Below, 5 T cell receptor beta chains from the same sample are listed, as sequenced in a study of T cell responses to AZD1222 COVID-19 vaccine. TCRdb keeps only in-frame clones here, not all; method: immunoSEQ multiplex PCR. The table lists 95,000 to 110,000 clones, 90% of them singletons, with about 4.8% in the top ten. Sequenced material: peripheral blood, taken on day 0 of AZD1222 vaccination. The source of these receptors is an adult in good health.

V and J are TRBV3-1 (or the pseudogene TRBV3-2) and TRBJ2-7, with D unresolved. This CDR3 has 12 residues. Trimming took off 0 bases at V and 7 bases at J, with 7 bases between the two ends. In germline, CDR1 is LGHDT, CDR2 YNNKEL (reference sequence). The CDR3 coding sequence is TGTGCCAGCAGCCAAGACTCCGGGGAGCAGTACTTC. Amino acid sequence: CASSQDSGEQYF.

The rearrangement uses TRBV9 and TRBJ1-1; tentatively, D is TRBD1 (6 bases). The germline CDR1 and CDR2 sequences are SGDLS and YYNGEE. V was shortened by 0 bases and J by 3 bases, with 15 bases between the two germline ends. The CDR3 has 16 amino acids. This CDR3 is CASSVAPGGMDTEAFF. The CDR3 nucleotides read TGTGCCAGCAGCGTAGCTCCGGGGGGCATGGACACTGAAGCTTTCTTT.

The chain carries TRBV9 and TRBJ2-5; D is undetermined. CDR3 length: 15 amino acids. CDR1 and CDR2 (germline): SGDLS, YYNGEE. With 0 bases removed from V and 1 base from J, the gap between germline ends came to 10 bases. The CDR3: CASSVGSGPQETQYF. DNA for the CDR3: TGTGCCAGCAGCGTAGGTTCAGGTCCCCAAGAGACCCAGTACTTC.

The chain employs TRBV29-1 and TRBJ1-2; weak D call: TRBD1 (6 bases). The CDR3 sequence is 16 residues long. Trimming took 4 bases from V and 4 from J, leaving 22 bases between them. CDR1 and CDR2 from the germline V gene are SQVTM and ANQGSEA. The CDR3 region is CSVVVDRGTHSYGYTF. CDR3 coding DNA: TGCAGCGTTGTGGTGGACAGAGGTACCCACAGCTATGGCTACACCTTC.

The genes are TRBV27 and TRBJ1-5; D gene uncertain. This CDR3 has 13 residues. V shed 2 bases and J shed 8 bases, with 10 bases lying between them. Germline assignment: CDR1 MNHEY and CDR2 SMNVEV (reference sequence). The CDR3 DNA sequence: TGTGCCAGCAGTTTAAGCCCAGTAGAGCCCCAGCATTTT. The encoded protein is CASSLSPVEPQHF.